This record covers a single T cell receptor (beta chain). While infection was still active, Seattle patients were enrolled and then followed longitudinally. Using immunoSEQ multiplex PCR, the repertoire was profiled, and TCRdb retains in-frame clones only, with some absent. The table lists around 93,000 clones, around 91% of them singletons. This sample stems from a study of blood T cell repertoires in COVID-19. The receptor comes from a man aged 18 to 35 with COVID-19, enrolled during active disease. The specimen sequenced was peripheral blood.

This CDR3 reads CASTERGTGELFF. CDR3 coding DNA: TGTGCCAGCACCGAGCGGGGCACCGGGGAGCTGTTTTTT. The V call is TRBV7-9, the J call TRBJ2-2; 7 bases agree with TRBD2. V gave up 7 bases and J gave up 4 bases; unmatched junction bases: 3. This CDR3 region has 13 residues. Germline V gene lookup returns CDR1 SEHNR and CDR2 FQNEAQ (reference sequence).